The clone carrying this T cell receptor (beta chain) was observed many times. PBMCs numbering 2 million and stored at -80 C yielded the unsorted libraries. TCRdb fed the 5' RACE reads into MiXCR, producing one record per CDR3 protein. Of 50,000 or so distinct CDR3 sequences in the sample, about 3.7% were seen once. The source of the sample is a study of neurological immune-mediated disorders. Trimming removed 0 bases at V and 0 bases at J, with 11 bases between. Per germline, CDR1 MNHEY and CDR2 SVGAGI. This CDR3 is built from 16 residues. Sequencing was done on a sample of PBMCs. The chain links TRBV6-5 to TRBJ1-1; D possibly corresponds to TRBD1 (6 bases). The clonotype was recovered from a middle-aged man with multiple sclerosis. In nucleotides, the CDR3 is TGTGCCAGCAGTTACTCAGGACAGCCTATGAACACTGAAGCTTTCTTT. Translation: CASSYSGQPMNTEAFF.